This TCR beta chain emerged from a study of T cell repertoires in cytomegalovirus infection. Across the study: Public TCR beta signatures were indicative of both CMV infection and a matching HLA type.

With 2 bases clipped from V and 4 bases from J, the junction kept 20 bases outside the gene matches. In germline, CDR1 is SEHNR, CDR2 FQNEAQ (reference sequence). CDR3 length equals 20 residues. TCRdb re-called the reads with MiXCR, one entry per CDR3 protein. The table lists tens of thousands of distinct CDR3 sequences, approximately 20% of them singletons. Whole-study results and caveats: The study identified carriers of CMV plus the relevant HLA from cumulative public TCR beta family frequency. Predominance within the ex vivo response was attributable to HLA-C-restricted CMV-specific TCR beta clonotypes.

In its sample, this clonotype was seen many times. Its antigen is as yet unknown. The rearrangement links TRBV7-9 to TRBJ2-5; 9 bases fit TRBD1. The material sequenced was PBMCs, sequenced either directly or after in vitro stimulation (not recorded which). This clonotype was obtained from a human donor in good health (CMV status not recorded). Some clones in this sample may be carry-over from other donors' samples. The CDR3 is CASSLRWGQGELFGRETQYF. CDR3 sequence (DNA): TGTGCCAGCAGCTTACGTTGGGGACAGGGAGAGCTATTTGGGCGAGAGACCCAGTACTTC. The variable domain in full, with the rest retrieved from reference TRBV7-9 and TRBJ2-5, is DTGVSQNPRHKITKRGQNVTFRCDPISEHNRLYWYRQTLGQGPEFLTYFQNEAQLEKSRLLSDRFSAERPKGSFSTLEIQRTEQGDSAMYLCASSLRWGQGELFGRETQYFGPGTRLLVL.